A selection of T cell receptor beta chains follows, all from one sample in a study of cytomegalovirus exposure and HLA in healthy donors. The assay was immunoSEQ multiplex PCR, and TCRdb's table has in-frame clones only and misses some. The data hold tens of thousands of clones, with around three quarters observed a single time. Input material: PBMCs. The receptor set was obtained from a male donor in good health and CMV-seronegative. Each CDR3 is given with its conserved first and last residue. The order of the fields is J gene, V gene, clone size, D gene, CDR3 length, CDR3 DNA, CDR3 protein. D genes are given only for firm matches. Not every row has a clone size; where given, it reads once, few, many or a size class.

j_call: TRBJ2-7
v_call: TRBV29-1
clone_size: .
d_call: .
cdr3_length: 12
cdr3_nt: TGCAGCGTTGAGGGTGCGGGCTACGAGCAGTACTTC
cdr3_aa: CSVEGAGYEQYF

j_call: TRBJ1-1
v_call: TRBV11-2
clone_size: .
d_call: TRBD1
cdr3_length: 13
cdr3_nt: TGTGCCAGCAGCTTAGACCGACAGGGCGAGGCTTTCTTT
cdr3_aa: CASSLDRQGEAFF

j_call: TRBJ1-4
v_call: TRBV5-1
clone_size: .
d_call: .
cdr3_length: 14
cdr3_nt: TGCGCCAGCAGCTTGGAAGGCGCGGCGGAGGAACTGTTTTTT
cdr3_aa: CASSLEGAAEELFF

j_call: TRBJ1-2
v_call: TRBV29-1
clone_size: .
d_call: .
cdr3_length: 12
cdr3_nt: TGCAGCGTTGGTGCCAGGGGTTATGGCTACACCTTC
cdr3_aa: CSVGARGYGYTF

j_call: TRBJ1-3
v_call: TRBV9
clone_size: .
d_call: TRBD1
cdr3_length: 15
cdr3_nt: TGTGCCAGCAGCGTAGACAGGGGAGGCGGAAACACCATATATTTT
cdr3_aa: CASSVDRGGGNTIYF

j_call: TRBJ2-2
v_call: TRBV19
clone_size: .
d_call: TRBD1
cdr3_length: 17
cdr3_nt: TGTGCCAGTAGTATAAGTCCTGGGACAGGGGTCCCCGGGGAGCTGTTTTTT
cdr3_aa: CASSISPGTGVPGELFF

j_call: TRBJ2-7
v_call: TRBV13
clone_size: .
d_call: TRBD1
cdr3_length: 18
cdr3_nt: TGTGCCAGCAGCTTAGGCAAACCGGGGGCAGGGGGCACTTACGAGCAGTACTTC
cdr3_aa: CASSLGKPGAGGTYEQYF

j_call: TRBJ1-5
v_call: TRBV2
clone_size: .
d_call: .
cdr3_length: 15
cdr3_nt: TGTGCCAGCGGTGGACCGACAGGTAGCAATCAGCCCCAGCATTTT
cdr3_aa: CASGGPTGSNQPQHF

j_call: TRBJ1-4
v_call: TRBV28
clone_size: .
d_call: TRBD1
cdr3_length: 14
cdr3_nt: TGTGCCAGCTGCCTCCGGGACAGTGGCGAAAAACTGTTTTTT
cdr3_aa: CASCLRDSGEKLFF

j_call: TRBJ1-2
v_call: TRBV4-1
clone_size: .
d_call: TRBD1
cdr3_length: 18
cdr3_nt: TGCGCCAGCAGCCAATTCCCATCCGGGACAGGGGATAACTATGGCTACACCTTC
cdr3_aa: CASSQFPSGTGDNYGYTF

j_call: TRBJ2-7
v_call: TRBV30
clone_size: .
d_call: .
cdr3_length: 12
cdr3_nt: TGTGCCTGGAGGGGGGGATCCTACGAGCAGTACTTC
cdr3_aa: CAWRGGSYEQYF

j_call: TRBJ1-1
v_call: TRBV14
clone_size: once
d_call: .
cdr3_length: 14
cdr3_nt: TGTGCCAGCAGCCAAGTGGGGGCTATCACTGAAGCTTTCTTT
cdr3_aa: CASSQVGAITEAFF

j_call: TRBJ1-4
v_call: TRBV12-5
clone_size: .
d_call: TRBD1
cdr3_length: 14
cdr3_nt: TGTGCTAGTGGACTACTGGACAGGGTTGAAAAACTGTTTTTT
cdr3_aa: CASGLLDRVEKLFF

j_call: TRBJ2-1
v_call: TRBV2
clone_size: .
d_call: .
cdr3_length: 15
cdr3_nt: TGTGCCAGCAGTGTGCGGGTTACTTCCTACAATGAGCAGTTCTTC
cdr3_aa: CASSVRVTSYNEQFF

j_call: TRBJ1-6
v_call: TRBV5-1
clone_size: .
d_call: TRBD1
cdr3_length: 14
cdr3_nt: TGCGCCAGCAGCACAGGACAGGATAATTCACCCCTCCACTTT
cdr3_aa: CASSTGQDNSPLHF

j_call: TRBJ2-1
v_call: TRBV25-1
clone_size: few
d_call: .
cdr3_length: 16
cdr3_nt: TGTGCCAGCAGTGCAACCGACAGCGTACCTTACAATGAGCAGTTCTTC
cdr3_aa: CASSATDSVPYNEQFF

j_call: TRBJ1-5
v_call: TRBV4-2
clone_size: .
d_call: TRBD1
cdr3_length: 19
cdr3_nt: TGTGCCAGCAGCCAAGAAGGGACAGTCCTAACCGGGGGCAATCAGCCCCAGCATTTT
cdr3_aa: CASSQEGTVLTGGNQPQHF

j_call: TRBJ2-3
v_call: TRBV27
clone_size: .
d_call: .
cdr3_length: 13
cdr3_nt: TGTGCCAGCAGTTTCCCTAACACAGATACGCAGTATTTT
cdr3_aa: CASSFPNTDTQYF

j_call: TRBJ2-1
v_call: TRBV5-1
clone_size: .
d_call: .
cdr3_length: 14
cdr3_nt: TGCGCCAGCAGCTTGCAGCGGATGGGCGATGAGCAGTTCTTC
cdr3_aa: CASSLQRMGDEQFF

j_call: TRBJ1-1
v_call: TRBV7-9
clone_size: .
d_call: .
cdr3_length: 16
cdr3_nt: TGTGCCAGCAGCTTAGATAGTCCGGTTATGAACACTGAAGCTTTCTTT
cdr3_aa: CASSLDSPVMNTEAFF

j_call: TRBJ2-6
v_call: TRBV29-1
clone_size: .
d_call: TRBD1
cdr3_length: 14
cdr3_nt: TGCAGCGTGACAGGGGGCGCTGGGGCCAACGTCCTGACTTTC
cdr3_aa: CSVTGGAGANVLTF

j_call: TRBJ1-4
v_call: TRBV15
clone_size: .
d_call: .
cdr3_length: 14
cdr3_nt: TGTGCCACCAGCAAAGACGTGGGGGCTGAAAAACTGTTTTTT
cdr3_aa: CATSKDVGAEKLFF

j_call: TRBJ2-7
v_call: TRBV5-4
clone_size: .
d_call: TRBD2
cdr3_length: 14
cdr3_nt: TGTGCCAGCAGCCTGGGCGGGAGGGTGTACGAGCAGTACTTC
cdr3_aa: CASSLGGRVYEQYF

j_call: TRBJ2-1
v_call: TRBV27
clone_size: .
d_call: TRBD2
cdr3_length: 15
cdr3_nt: TGTGCCAGCAGTTGGGGACTAGCAGGATACAATGAGCAGTTCTTC
cdr3_aa: CASSWGLAGYNEQFF

j_call: TRBJ2-5
v_call: TRBV5-1
clone_size: .
d_call: TRBD1
cdr3_length: 15
cdr3_nt: TGCGCCAGCAGCCATATTGGACAGGGCGGGGAGACCCAGTACTTC
cdr3_aa: CASSHIGQGGETQYF

j_call: TRBJ2-7
v_call: TRBV7-3
clone_size: .
d_call: .
cdr3_length: 16
cdr3_nt: TGTGCCAGCAGCTTAACGTTCTCCGACAGGATGGACGAGCAGTACTTC
cdr3_aa: CASSLTFSDRMDEQYF

j_call: TRBJ1-1
v_call: TRBV5-1
clone_size: .
d_call: .
cdr3_length: 15
cdr3_nt: TGCGCCAGCAAACCTACTTGGCAGGTTAACACTGAAGCTTTCTTT
cdr3_aa: CASKPTWQVNTEAFF

j_call: TRBJ2-2
v_call: TRBV27
clone_size: .
d_call: .
cdr3_length: 14
cdr3_nt: TGTGCCAGCAGGCTAGGATCCAACACCGGGGAGCTGTTTTTT
cdr3_aa: CASRLGSNTGELFF

j_call: TRBJ1-2
v_call: TRBV27
clone_size: .
d_call: TRBD1
cdr3_length: 14
cdr3_nt: TGTGCCAGCAGTTTGAAAGGGGGCAGCTATGGCTACACCTTC
cdr3_aa: CASSLKGGSYGYTF

j_call: TRBJ2-6
v_call: TRBV18
clone_size: .
d_call: .
cdr3_length: 16
cdr3_nt: TGTGCCAGCTCATTACTAAGCCGCTCTGGGGCCAACGTCCTGACTTTC
cdr3_aa: CASSLLSRSGANVLTF

j_call: TRBJ1-1
v_call: TRBV28
clone_size: .
d_call: .
cdr3_length: 13
cdr3_nt: TGTGCCAGCGACGGCGGCCTTTCCACTGAAGCTTTCTTT
cdr3_aa: CASDGGLSTEAFF

j_call: TRBJ2-1
v_call: TRBV10-1
clone_size: .
d_call: TRBD2
cdr3_length: 15
cdr3_nt: TGCGCCAGCAGTGTTCAAGCGGGGGCCTACAATGAGCAGTTCTTC
cdr3_aa: CASSVQAGAYNEQFF